This note documents a single T cell receptor beta chain sequence. The CDR3 is made up of 15 amino acids. With V trimmed by 4 bases and J by 1 base, 5 bases remained unmatched. Germline V gives CDR1 SQVTM, CDR2 ANQGSEA. The cohort comprised adults aged roughly 18 to 95 years residing in approximately 25 US areas. Self-reported history from a screening survey and questionnaire set each donor's cohort. TCRdb keeps only in-frame clones here, not all; method: immunoSEQ multiplex PCR. The sample lists a few hundred thousand clones; about 81% were seen once. This sample stems from a study of blood T cell repertoires in COVID-19. Study at large: Whether acute or convalescent, the COVID-19 samples came from the United States, Italy and Spain. PBMCs, B-cell-depleted T cells, or T cells provided the cDNA or gDNA that made up the material.

The sequenced sample consisted of PBMCs or T cells enriched from blood (not recorded which). This clonotype originated in a young man with acute COVID-19. The V gene is TRBV29-1, the J gene TRBJ1-5; the match to TRBD1 covers 9 bases. CDR3: CSVVTGGGSNQPQHF. DNA of the CDR3: TGCAGCGTTGTCACAGGGGGCGGAAGCAATCAGCCCCAGCATTTT.